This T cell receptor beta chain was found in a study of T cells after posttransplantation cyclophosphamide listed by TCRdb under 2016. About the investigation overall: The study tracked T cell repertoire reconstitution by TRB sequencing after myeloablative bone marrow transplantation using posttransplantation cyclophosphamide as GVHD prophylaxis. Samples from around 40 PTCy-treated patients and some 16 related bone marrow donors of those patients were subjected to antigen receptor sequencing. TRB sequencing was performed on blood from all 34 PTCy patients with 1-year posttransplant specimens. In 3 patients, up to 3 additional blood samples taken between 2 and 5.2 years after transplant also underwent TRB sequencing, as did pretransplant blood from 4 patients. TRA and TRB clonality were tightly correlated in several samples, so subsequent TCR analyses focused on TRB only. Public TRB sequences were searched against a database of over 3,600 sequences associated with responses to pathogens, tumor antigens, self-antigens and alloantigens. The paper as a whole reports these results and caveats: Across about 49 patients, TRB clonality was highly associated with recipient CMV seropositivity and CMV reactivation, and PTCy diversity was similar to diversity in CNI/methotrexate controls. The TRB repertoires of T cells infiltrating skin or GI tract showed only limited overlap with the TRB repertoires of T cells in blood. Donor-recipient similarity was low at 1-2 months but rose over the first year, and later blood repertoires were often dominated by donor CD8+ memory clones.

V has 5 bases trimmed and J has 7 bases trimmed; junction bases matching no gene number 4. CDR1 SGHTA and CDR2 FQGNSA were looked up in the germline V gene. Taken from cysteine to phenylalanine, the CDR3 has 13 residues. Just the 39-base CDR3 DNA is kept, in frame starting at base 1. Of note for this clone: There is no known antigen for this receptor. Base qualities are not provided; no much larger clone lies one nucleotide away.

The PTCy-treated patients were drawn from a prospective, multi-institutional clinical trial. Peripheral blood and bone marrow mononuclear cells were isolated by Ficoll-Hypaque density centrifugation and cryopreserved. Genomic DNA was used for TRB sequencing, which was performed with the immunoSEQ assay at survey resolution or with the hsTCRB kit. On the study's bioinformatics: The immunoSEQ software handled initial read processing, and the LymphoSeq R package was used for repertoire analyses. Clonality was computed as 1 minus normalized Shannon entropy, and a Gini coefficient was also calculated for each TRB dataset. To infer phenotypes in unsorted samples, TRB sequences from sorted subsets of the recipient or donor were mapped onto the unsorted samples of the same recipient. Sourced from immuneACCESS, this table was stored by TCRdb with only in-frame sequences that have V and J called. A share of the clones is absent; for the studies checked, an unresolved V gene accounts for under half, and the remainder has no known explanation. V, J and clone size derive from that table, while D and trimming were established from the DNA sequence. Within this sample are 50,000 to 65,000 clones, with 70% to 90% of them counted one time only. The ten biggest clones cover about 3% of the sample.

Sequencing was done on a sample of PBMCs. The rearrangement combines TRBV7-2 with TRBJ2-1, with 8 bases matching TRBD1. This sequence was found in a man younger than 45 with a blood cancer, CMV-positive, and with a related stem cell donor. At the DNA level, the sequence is TGTGCCAGCAGCCGGACAGGGATAAATGAGCAGTTCTTC. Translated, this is CASSRTGINEQFF. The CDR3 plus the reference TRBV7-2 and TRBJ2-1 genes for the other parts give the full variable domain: GAGVSQSPSNKVTEKGKDVELRCDPISGHTALYWYRQSLGQGLEFLIYFQGNSAPDKSGLPSDRFSAERTGGSVSTLTIQRTQQEDSAVYLCASSRTGINEQFFGPGTRLTVL.